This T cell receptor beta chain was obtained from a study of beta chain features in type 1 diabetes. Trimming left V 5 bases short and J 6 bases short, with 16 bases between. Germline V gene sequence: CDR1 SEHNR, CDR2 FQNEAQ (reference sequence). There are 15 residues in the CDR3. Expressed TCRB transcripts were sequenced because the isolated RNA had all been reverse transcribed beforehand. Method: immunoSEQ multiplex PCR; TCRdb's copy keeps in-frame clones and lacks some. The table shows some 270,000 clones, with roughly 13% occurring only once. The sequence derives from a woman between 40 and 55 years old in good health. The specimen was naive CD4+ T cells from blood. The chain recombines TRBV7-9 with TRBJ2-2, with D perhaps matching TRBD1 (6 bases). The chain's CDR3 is CASSLTGSQAGELFF. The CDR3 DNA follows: TGTGCCAGCAGCCTCACAGGGTCGCAGGCCGGGGAGCTGTTTTTT. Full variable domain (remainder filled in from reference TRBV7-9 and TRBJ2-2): DTGVSQNPRHKITKRGQNVTFRCDPISEHNRLYWYRQTLGQGPEFLTYFQNEAQLEKSRLLSDRFSAERPKGSFSTLEIQRTEQGDSAMYLCASSLTGSQAGELFFGEGSRLTVL.